This T cell receptor (beta chain) derives from a study of identical twins. All of the donors were Caucasians in good health. This clonotype was observed at least ten times. Its target is unknown. Germline-derived CDR1 and CDR2 are SGHAT and FQNNGV. This CDR3 has 13 residues. V dropped 5 bases and J dropped 4 bases, with 11 bases sitting between them. General observations from the study: Instead of following the same donors, the conclusions were based on cross-sectional statistical analysis.

With template switching, a universal primer site was added, and the cDNA carried unique molecular identifiers. MiXCR was run by TCRdb on the 5' RACE reads, yielding one entry per CDR3 protein. The sample holds 570,000 or so distinct CDR3 sequences, 9.6% seen once. This same sample was also part of a study on yellow fever vaccine responses in identical twins.

This chain uses TRBV11-2 with TRBJ2-5; D gene unclear. The sequence was obtained from a woman between 18 and 29 years old in good health. The sequencing sample was made of PBMCs. The CDR3 nucleotides read TGTGCCAGCAGCCCGCGACGACGAGAGACCCAGTACTTC. Its translation is CASSPRRRETQYF. The complete variable domain, with remaining parts taken from reference TRBV11-2 and TRBJ2-5, reads EAGVAQSPRYKIIEKRQSVAFWCNPISGHATLYWYQQILGQGPKLLIQFQNNGVVDDSQLPKDRFSAERLKGVDSTLKIQPAKLEDSAVYLCASSPRRRETQYFGPGTRLLVL.